Listed here are 12 T cell receptor beta chains from one sample, sequenced in a study of early stage breast cancer tumors. Here immunoSEQ multiplex PCR was the method, and the copy in TCRdb shows in-frame clones only, minus some. This sample has approximately 70,000 clones, with approximately 80% found just once. Sequenced sample: blood. Source of these receptors: a person between 35 and 49 years old with breast cancer.

The chain links TRBV18 to TRBJ1-1; 8 bases agree with TRBD1. V trimming: 1 base; J trimming: 4 bases; junction bases outside the gene matches: 2. The CDR3 loop spans 14 amino acids. CDR1 KGHSH and CDR2 LQKENI come from the germline V gene. CDR3 region: CASSPLQGGTEAFF. CDR3 DNA sequence: TGTGCCAGCTCACCACTACAGGGGGGCACTGAAGCTTTCTTT.

The genes are TRBV10-1 and TRBJ1-3; no reliable D call. Germline CDR1 is WNHNN and CDR2 is SYGVQD (reference sequence). This CDR3 region has 14 residues. V gave up 3 bases and J gave up 0 bases, with 6 bases separating them. The DNA for the CDR3 is TGCGCCAGCAGTGAAGGGAACTCTGGAAACACCATATATTTT. It translates to CASSEGNSGNTIYF.

The genes are TRBV28 and TRBJ2-1; D ambiguous. CDR1 is MDHEN, CDR2 SYDVKM, per germline. Deletions cut 6 bases from V and 5 bases from J, with 17 bases between. The CDR3 length is 15 residues. In DNA, the CDR3 is TGTGCCAGCAGATCCCCTATACCTGGGAACAATGAGCAGTTCTTC. It is translated as CASRSPIPGNNEQFF.

The CDR3: CASSLQGFGELFF. CDR3 bases: TGTGCCAGCAGTTTACAGGGGTTCGGGGAGCTGTTTTTT. The rearrangement joins TRBV27 to TRBJ2-2; a weak D match, TRBD1 (6 bases). V shed 2 bases and J shed 7 bases, with 8 bases lying between them. Germline V gene data show CDR1 as MNHEY and CDR2 as SMNVEV (reference sequence). CDR3 length: 13 amino acids.

The CDR3 loop reads CASRPLPYRELAKNIQYF. CDR3 in DNA: TGTGCCAGCCGGCCCCTACCCTACAGAGAACTAGCCAAAAACATTCAGTACTTC. This chain uses TRBV28 with TRBJ2-4; D gene unclear. This CDR3 has 18 residues. The germline V and J ends were trimmed by 8 bases and 0 bases, with 23 bases remaining between them. Germline CDR1 reads MDHEN; CDR2 reads SYDVKM.

For the CDR3, the DNA is TGCGCCAGCAGGTTAGCGACCTCTGGGGCCAACGTCCTGACTTTC. Its protein is CASRLATSGANVLTF. The chain links TRBV4-1 to TRBJ2-6; a weak D match, TRBD2 (5 bases). The germline gives CDR1 MGHRA, CDR2 YSYEKL. The CDR3 spans 15 residues. Deletions cut 6 bases from V and 0 bases from J, with 9 bases between.

The chain links TRBV18 to TRBJ1-2; D gene unclear. The CDR3 consists of 13 residues. Germline V gene sequence: CDR1 KGHSH, CDR2 LQKENI. V lost 2 bases to trimming and J lost 3 bases, with 7 bases between them. CDR3 bases: TGTGCCAGCTCACCAGACCGTGACTATGGCTACACCTTC. It translates to CASSPDRDYGYTF.

This chain connects TRBV5-4 to TRBJ2-5; tentative D call: TRBD1 (5 bases). The CDR3 runs to 14 residues. Germline values: CDR1 SGHNT, CDR2 YYREEE (reference sequence). With 0 bases removed from V and 2 bases from J, the gap between germline ends came to 8 bases. The CDR3 is CASSLGSGQETQYF. For the CDR3, the DNA is TGTGCCAGCAGCTTGGGGTCAGGGCAAGAGACCCAGTACTTC.

This chain links TRBV19 with TRBJ2-1; D is ambiguous. Germline loops: CDR1 LNHDA, CDR2 SQIVND (reference sequence). V lost 1 base and J lost 5, with 6 bases in between. The CDR3 consists of 13 residues. The CDR3 loop reads CASSIGLNNEQFF. The CDR3 DNA is TGTGCCAGTAGTATAGGACTCAACAATGAGCAGTTCTTC.

The chain combines TRBV7-9 with TRBJ2-7, with a weak D call TRBD2 (5 bases). V shed 4 bases and J shed 7 bases, with 17 bases lying between them. Looked up from germline, CDR1 is SEHNR and CDR2 is FQNEAQ (reference sequence). The CDR3 has 14 amino acids. The CDR3 nucleotides read TGTGCCAGCAGCTATCCGGGTACCCCGGGGGAGCAGTACTTC. It is translated as CASSYPGTPGEQYF. Supplemented by reference TRBV7-9 and TRBJ2-7, the full variable domain reads DTGVSQNPRHKITKRGQNVTFRCDPISEHNRLYWYRQTLGQGPEFLTYFQNEAQLEKSRLLSDRFSAERPKGSFSTLEIQRTEQGDSAMYLCASSYPGTPGEQYFGPGTRLTVT.

The chain uses TRBV11-2 and TRBJ2-1; 14 nucleotides line up with TRBD2. The V gene end was trimmed by 8 bases and the J gene end by 8 bases; junction bases not matched to a gene: 5. CDR3 length: 14 amino acids. Germline V gene sequence: CDR1 SGHAT, CDR2 FQNNGV. As DNA, the CDR3 is TGTGCCAGCCTGGGACTAGCGGGAGTTGATGAGCAGTTCTTC. Translated: CASLGLAGVDEQFF.

The V call is TRBV4-2, the J call TRBJ2-3; D remains unclear. Trimming cost V 1 base and J 2 bases, with 4 bases left between them. The CDR3 length is 13 residues. Germline assignment: CDR1 LGHNA and CDR2 YNFKEQ. CDR3 amino acids: CASSQADTDTQYF. Written as DNA, the CDR3 is TGTGCCAGCAGCCAAGCCGACACAGATACGCAGTATTTT.